The text below deals with one T cell receptor beta chain. Repertoires were generated with immunoSEQ multiplex PCR, while TCRdb's copy carries only in-frame clones and drops some. The sample includes over 200,000 clones, about 91% of them seen just once. The data derive from a study of blood T cell repertoires in COVID-19. The CDR3 extends over 17 amino acids. CDR1 is SGDLS, CDR2 YYNGEE, per germline. Trimming took 4 bases from V and 1 from J; bases not matched to a gene: 11. The chain carries TRBV9 and TRBJ2-7, with TRBD1 matching over 10 bases. Sample: PBMCs or T cells enriched from blood (not recorded which). The TCR originated in a human donor in a cohort exposed to, infected with or recovered from COVID-19 (not recorded which). The donor label of this sample is uncertain. The CDR3: CASSPTTGGDFSYEQYF. In nucleotides, the CDR3 is TGTGCCAGCAGCCCGACGACAGGGGGCGATTTTTCCTACGAGCAGTACTTC.